The 14 T cell receptor beta chains reported below all come from one sample, sequenced in a study of blood T cells in healthy people across ages (dated by TCRdb to the mid-2010s). The library was produced with 5' RACE. The sample was run on an Illumina HiSeq 2500. A second PCR of about 7 to 12 cycles was run with a J-beta primer mix and a sample-barcoded 5' primer. TCRdb reprocessed the public reads (quality trimming at Q25 with fastp, clone calling with MiXCR) and kept in-frame beta chains. Duplicate CDR3 protein sequences are folded into a single record with the most common DNA and genes. The sample includes about 1.1 million distinct CDR3 sequences, with 35% to 45% observed a single time. Roughly 14% of the sample lies in the top ten. The source material was blood. These receptor sequences come from a man aged 18 to 35 in good health.

At least ten counts were recorded for this clonotype. The chain has TRBV12-3 or TRBV12-4 and TRBJ1-2; TRBD1 matches 8 bases. J was trimmed by 4 bases and V by 6 bases; bases with no gene match: 4. The CDR3 length is 13 residues. CDR3 region: CASSATGVYGYTF. In DNA form, the CDR3 reads TGTGCCAGCAGCGCGACAGGGGTCTATGGCTACACCTTC.

This clonotype was detected once. The junction and the germline gene differ at one end; a read error may be behind it. The chain has TRBV6-6 and TRBJ2-7; D possibly corresponds to TRBD1 (5 bases). The CDR3 is made up of 13 amino acids. CDR1 MNHNY and CDR2 SVGAGI come from the germline V gene (reference sequence). This CDR3 is CASSYGQGYERYF. For the CDR3, the DNA is TGTGCCAGCAGTTACGGGCAGGGCTACGAGCGGTACTTC.

This clonotype occurred many times. The V gene is TRBV29-1, the J gene TRBJ1-2, with 9 bases matching TRBD1. After removal of 4 bases from V and 8 bases from J, the junction contained 8 bases not matched to a gene. Germline CDR1 is SQVTM and CDR2 is ANQGSEA. CDR3 length: 13 amino acids. CDR3 DNA: TGCAGCGTTGGGGACAGGGCTACAAAAGGCTACACCTTC. Protein: CSVGDRATKGYTF.

V gene TRBV28 combines with J gene TRBJ1-1, with D possibly being TRBD1 (5 bases). The germline CDR1 and CDR2 sequences are MDHEN and SYDVKM. Trimming shortened V by 2 bases and J by 10 bases, and 14 bases separated the two germline ends. CDR3 size: 13 residues. The CDR3 loop is CASSLQGAGGAFF. The CDR3 nucleotides are TGTGCCAGCAGTTTACAAGGGGCAGGAGGAGCTTTCTTT. Variable domain in full (rest from reference TRBV28 and TRBJ1-1): DVKVTQSSRYLVKRTGEKVFLECVQDMDHENMFWYRQDPGLGLRLIYFSYDVKMKEKGDIPEGYSVSREKKERFSLILESASTNQTSMYLCASSLQGAGGAFFGQGTRLTVV.

The chain joins TRBV7-2 to TRBJ1-2, with 8 bases identical to TRBD1. The CDR3 totals 15 residues. The trim removed 1 base at V and 9 bases at J, leaving 10 bases unmatched. The germline V gene encodes CDR1 SGHTA and CDR2 FQGNSA. This CDR3 is CASSLVGLTGESYTF. The CDR3 region has the DNA TGTGCCAGCAGCTTAGTAGGTTTGACAGGGGAAAGCTACACCTTC.

This clonotype was seen a handful of times. This chain joins TRBV9 and TRBJ2-1; 7 bases map to TRBD1. With the DNA end fitting TRBJ2-7 better, the J assignment may be wrong. The CDR3 length is 15 residues. Germline V lookup: CDR1 SGDLS, CDR2 YYNGEE. As DNA, the CDR3 is TGTGCCAGCAGCGTAGGAGGGGGCGTATACAATGAGCAGTACTTC. Translating gives CASSVGGGVYNEQYF.

The count of this clonotype is one. The gene calls are TRBV10-3 and TRBJ1-2; D is undetermined. There are 14 residues in the CDR3. Germline CDR1 and CDR2: ENHRY and SYGVKD. The V end was cut by 0 bases, the J end by 1 base, with 6 bases between. The CDR3 protein is CAISESTLNYGYTF. The CDR3 coding sequence is TGTGCCATCAGTGAGTCGACGCTTAACTATGGCTACACCTTC.

This clonotype was detected only a few times. The chain links TRBV24-1 to TRBJ2-3; 7 nucleotides line up with TRBD1. The CDR3 extends over 14 amino acids. The junction had 4 bases not matched to a gene; V was cut back by 4 bases and J by 4 bases. CDR1 is KGHDR, CDR2 SFDVKD, per germline. The CDR3 here is CATSERDSPDTQYF. Written as DNA, the CDR3 is TGTGCCACCAGTGAAAGGGACAGCCCAGATACGCAGTATTTT.

Comments on this clonotype: A much more abundant neighbour one base away suggests this may be a read error. The V and J genes are TRBV12-3 or TRBV12-4 and TRBJ1-2; D is unresolved. CDR3 length: 11 residues. The CDR3 spells CASRNNYDYTF. Here the CDR3 DNA reads TGTGCCAGCAGGAATAACTATGACTACACCTTC.

V usage is TRBV6-6 and J usage is TRBJ2-1, with 13 bases that match TRBD2. The CDR3 spans 16 residues. The junction had 3 bases not matched to a gene; V was cut back by 2 bases and J by 5 bases. CDR1 MNHNY and CDR2 SVGAGI come from the germline V gene (reference sequence). The CDR3 DNA reads TGTGCCAGCAGTTACCCGACTAGCGGGGGGAACAATGAGCAGTTCTTC. It is translated as CASSYPTSGGNNEQFF.

This clonotype appeared a few times. The chain uses TRBV7-9 and TRBJ1-6, with D maybe TRBD1 (5 bases). The CDR3 has 14 residues. Trimming took 0 bases from V and 6 from J, leaving 6 bases between them. The germline gives CDR1 SEHNR, CDR2 FQNEAQ (reference sequence). CDR3 nucleotides: TGTGCCAGCAGCTTAGCCGGGACTAATTCACCCCTCCACTTT. Protein: CASSLAGTNSPLHF.

This clonotype appeared a few times. The genes are TRBV4-2 and TRBJ1-2; D is uncertain. Trimming cost V 0 bases and J 10 bases, with 9 bases left between them. Germline V lookup: CDR1 LGHNA, CDR2 YNFKEQ. CDR3 length equals 12 residues. The CDR3 nucleotides read TGTGCCAGCAGCCAAGATGGAGCAGTCTACACCTTC. Amino acid sequence: CASSQDGAVYTF.

This clonotype was detected only a few times. The rearrangement joins TRBV27 to TRBJ1-2; D not certain. Germline CDR1 reads MNHEY; CDR2 reads SMNVEV (reference sequence). Trimming removed 8 bases at V and 2 bases at J, with 12 bases between. This CDR3 spans 13 amino acids. As DNA, the CDR3 is TGTGCCAGCGCTCCCGCACCAAACTATGGCTACACCTTC. This encodes CASAPAPNYGYTF.

The chain is built from TRBV19 and TRBJ2-3; D is perhaps TRBD1 (5 bases). This CDR3 is built from 12 residues. The germline V and J ends were trimmed by 3 bases and 4 bases, with 5 bases remaining between them. Germline V gene lookup returns CDR1 LNHDA and CDR2 SQIVND (reference sequence). Here the CDR3 DNA reads TGTGCCAGTAGTATGACAGCAGATACGCAGTATTTT. This encodes CASSMTADTQYF.